This T cell receptor (beta chain) was captured by sequencing in a study of CD8 T cells in ankylosing spondylitis (dated by TCRdb to 2017 to 2019). Broadly, across the study: The study profiled T cell receptor beta repertoires in healthy donors and ankylosing spondylitis patients to find disease-linked TCR variants. Peripheral blood was sampled, and synovial fluid was also collected from ankylosing spondylitis patients. The full study cohort was made up of 25 ankylosing spondylitis patients and 95 to 130 healthy donors.

Data came from an Illumina HiSeq 2500. TCR beta libraries were prepared by quantitative 5'-RACE with molecular barcodes. As for how the authors treated the data: Disease-linked TCR variants were identified with a new computational method built on a probabilistic model of VDJ rearrangement. The public reads were quality trimmed at Q25 with fastp and then assembled into clones with MiXCR by TCRdb, keeping productive beta chains. Records with the same CDR3 protein are collapsed into one entry carrying the most frequent genes and DNA. Clone size and V and J calls follow TCRdb, not the original study. The sample table holds more than 200,000 distinct CDR3 sequences, of which 20% to 30% were seen once. The top ten clonotypes cover 0.61% of the sample. The paper as a whole reports these results and caveats: Some motif variants had previously been reported in the synovial fluid and blood of reactive arthritis patients, which suggests shared mechanisms of disease initiation. The disease-linked clones were reported as significantly enriched in matched synovial fluid samples from ankylosing spondylitis patients. A TCR beta motif made up of eight or nine highly homologous amino acid variants appeared to be characteristic of blood from ankylosing spondylitis patients. The disease-linked clones showed a CD8+ phenotype and occurred at relatively low frequencies in peripheral blood.

A word on this clonotype: Its antigen is not yet known. Nothing much larger sits one base from this clone, and base qualities are not available.

From cysteine to phenylalanine, the CDR3 is 13 amino acids long. Only the CDR3 DNA is retained, 39 bases long and in frame from the first base. V is cut by 8 bases and J by 7 bases, and the space between the germline ends is 15 bases. The chain is assembled from TRBV12-3 or TRBV12-4 and TRBJ2-1; there is no confident call for the D gene. The sequence was collected from a male donor with ankylosing spondylitis or in good health (not recorded which). Sequences were obtained from blood, either unsorted or a sorted T cell fraction (not recorded which). The nucleotide sequence reads TGTGCCAGCGGTAGGGTATATCTGAATGAGCAGTTCTTC. Translated, it reads CASGRVYLNEQFF.